Presented here are 20 T cell receptor beta chains from one specimen sequenced in a study of T cell responses to AZD1222 COVID-19 vaccine. Sequencing used immunoSEQ multiplex PCR; TCRdb keeps in-frame clones, though not all of them. The profile covers 100,000 or so clones, with 82% appearing a single time and more than 4.5% taken by the ten largest. The sequencing here drew on peripheral blood, taken on day 0 of AZD1222 vaccination. Every receptor here comes from an adult in good health.

Only a few counts were recorded for this clone. The CDR3 DNA reads as TGTGCCAGCAGCCAAAGCAGGGAGGGACCCCAGCATTTT. Protein sequence: CASSQSREGPQHF. The chain uses TRBV14 and TRBJ1-5, with a weak D call TRBD1 (5 bases). CDR3 size: 13 residues. CDR1 and CDR2 (germline): SGHDN, FVKESK. Trimming stripped 2 bases from V and 10 bases from J, with 12 bases between.

Ten or more counts support this clone. The rearrangement links TRBV6-4 to TRBJ2-3, with D tentatively TRBD1 (6 bases). This CDR3 has 13 amino acids. V was trimmed by 2 bases and J by 6 bases, leaving 9 bases between them. Germline-derived CDR1 and CDR2 are MRHNA and SNTAGT. The CDR3 reads CASSDRGTDTQYF. The CDR3, as DNA: TGTGCCAGCAGTGACAGGGGGACCGATACGCAGTATTTT.

V and J are TRBV3-1 (or the pseudogene TRBV3-2) and TRBJ1-5; no reliable D call. Germline V gives CDR1 LGHDT, CDR2 YNNKEL (reference sequence). The V gene lost 5 bases and the J gene lost 3 bases, with 14 bases spanning the gap. The CDR3 has 15 residues. The DNA of the CDR3 is TGTGCCAGCAGCTCTCACAGTACAGTCAATCAGCCCCAGCATTTT. Protein: CASSSHSTVNQPQHF.

The chain combines TRBV30 with TRBJ1-1; D remains ambiguous. The V and J ends lost 4 bases and 6 bases respectively, with 9 bases between them. Germline V lookup: CDR1 GTSNPN, CDR2 SVGIG (reference sequence). The CDR3 consists of 11 residues. The CDR3 protein is CAWTWEAEAFF. The CDR3 DNA sequence: TGTGCCTGGACGTGGGAGGCTGAAGCTTTCTTT.

CDR3 protein: CASSSQDRDPNSGNTIYF. The CDR3 DNA sequence: TGTGCCAGCAGCAGCCAGGACAGGGACCCCAACTCTGGAAACACCATATATTTT. This chain joins TRBV21-1 and TRBJ1-3; no DNA check was done on the table's D call, TRBD1. TRBV21-1 is a pseudogene. This CDR3 comprises 18 residues.

The sample holds a few counts of this clone. The chain carries TRBV18 and TRBJ1-5; D is perhaps TRBD1 (5 bases). V lost 1 base and J lost 0, with 10 bases in between. CDR3 length: 16 residues. CDR1 and CDR2 from the germline V gene are KGHSH and LQKENI. CDR3 coding DNA: TGTGCCAGCTCACCACAGAGGGGATTTAGCAATCAGCCCCAGCATTTT. It codes for CASSPQRGFSNQPQHF.

The chain's CDR3 is CASRDPGQGDSPLHF. CDR3 in DNA: TGTGCCAGCAGGGACCCGGGACAGGGGGATTCACCCCTCCACTTT. The J gene is TRBJ1-6, the V gene TRBV27; TRBD1 agrees at 11 bases. The germline gives CDR1 MNHEY, CDR2 SMNVEV (reference sequence). The CDR3 contains 15 residues. Trimming cost V 6 bases and J 8 bases; bases outside gene matches: 6.

The rearrangement links TRBV7-2 to TRBJ2-7; 9 bases are a match to TRBD1. CDR3 length: 15 amino acids. Germline V gene sequence: CDR1 SGHTA, CDR2 FQGNSA. V dropped 1 base and J dropped 2; count of bases not matched to a gene: 3. CDR3 protein: CASSLGTGATYEQYF. The CDR3 nucleotides are TGTGCCAGCAGCTTAGGGACAGGGGCGACCTACGAGCAGTACTTC. Full variable domain (rest looked up from reference TRBV7-2 and TRBJ2-7): GAGVSQSPSNKVTEKGKDVELRCDPISGHTALYWYRQSLGQGLEFLIYFQGNSAPDKSGLPSDRFSAERTGGSVSTLTIQRTQQEDSAVYLCASSLGTGATYEQYFGPGTRLTVT.

The chain combines TRBV20-1 with TRBJ1-1; no definite D call. Per the germline V gene, CDR1 is DFQATT and CDR2 is SNEGSKA (reference sequence). V shed 2 bases and J shed 7 bases, with 8 bases lying between them. The CDR3 is made up of 11 amino acids. The CDR3 DNA follows: TGCAGTGCTAGAAGACCTCATGAAGCTTTCTTT. As protein: CSARRPHEAFF.

J is TRBJ1-1 and V is TRBV14; a weak D match, TRBD1 (6 bases). CDR1 is SGHDN, CDR2 FVKESK, per germline. V shed 2 bases and J shed 10 bases, with 11 bases lying between them. The CDR3 totals 12 residues. The CDR3 DNA sequence: TGTGCCAGCAGCCAAATAAGGGGGGGAGCTTTCTTT. Its translation: CASSQIRGGAFF.

The chain couples TRBV6-5 to TRBJ1-4; D not certain. The ends were cut back, 2 bases at V and 4 bases at J, with 11 bases in the middle. The CDR3 is made up of 15 amino acids. In germline, CDR1 is MNHEY, CDR2 SVGAGI. CDR3: CASSYDGALNEKLFF. For the CDR3, the DNA is TGTGCCAGCAGTTACGACGGCGCCCTTAATGAAAAACTGTTTTTT.

CDR3: CASLQGYVGEKLFF. The CDR3 DNA follows: TGTGCCAGCCTCCAGGGGTACGTTGGTGAAAAACTGTTTTTT. V gene TRBV2 combines with J gene TRBJ1-4; D might be TRBD1 (6 bases). The length of the CDR3 is 14 residues. V was cut by 8 bases and J by 7 bases, with 17 bases left in between. CDR1 is SNHLY and CDR2 is FYNNEI in the germline V gene.

This sequence joins TRBV19 and TRBJ1-3; TRBD1 might be the D (5 bases). The CDR3 length is 17 residues. Trimming pared 5 bases from V and 0 bases from J, leaving 17 bases between. Germline CDR1 is LNHDA and CDR2 is SQIVND (reference sequence). The CDR3 coding sequence is TGTGCCAGTAGTTCCCGAGACAGACCTTACTCTGGAAACACCATATATTTT. Encoded protein: CASSSRDRPYSGNTIYF.

This chain joins TRBV5-1 and TRBJ2-2, with 12 bases that match TRBD2. J lost 5 bases, V lost 7 bases, and 9 bases had no gene match. Germline assignment: CDR1 SGHRS and CDR2 YFSETQ. The CDR3 extends over 16 amino acids. The CDR3 coding sequence is TGCGCCAGCGGTACTAGCGGGGGGCCCTTTACCGGGGAGCTGTTTTTT. Amino acids: CASGTSGGPFTGELFF. Based on the CDR3 plus reference TRBV5-1 and TRBJ2-2, the full variable domain is KAGVTQTPRYLIKTRGQQVTLSCSPISGHRSVSWYQQTPGQGLQFLFEYFSETQRNKGNFPGRFSGRQFSNSRSEMNVSTLELGDSALYLCASGTSGGPFTGELFFGEGSRLTVL.

This clone was seen only once. V is TRBV9 and J is TRBJ1-1, with 8 bases identical to TRBD1. Trimming removed 0 bases from V and 2 bases from J; junction bases left unmatched: 9. The CDR3 is made up of 17 amino acids. From germline, CDR1 is SGDLS and CDR2 YYNGEE. CDR3 loop: CASSVASPGTGNTEAFF. CDR3 DNA: TGTGCCAGCAGCGTAGCTAGCCCCGGGACAGGTAACACTGAAGCTTTCTTT.

This rearrangement joins TRBV5-5 to TRBJ1-4; D call uncertain. Germline V lookup: CDR1 SGHKS, CDR2 YYEKEE (reference sequence). CDR3 length: 15 residues. Trimming removed 0 bases from V and 8 bases from J, with 14 bases in between. The CDR3 spells CASSLDPSRVEKLFF. CDR3 DNA sequence: TGTGCCAGCAGCTTGGATCCATCGAGGGTCGAAAAACTGTTTTTT.

For the CDR3, the DNA is TGTGCCAGCAGCTGGACTAGCGGCTCCTACAATGAGCAGTTCTTC. This encodes CASSWTSGSYNEQFF. V gene TRBV7-9 combines with J gene TRBJ2-1; 10 nucleotides line up with TRBD2. Germline CDR1 is SEHNR and CDR2 is FQNEAQ (reference sequence). The CDR3 loop spans 15 amino acids. Germline trimming cut 4 bases from V and 0 bases from J; bases unmatched to any gene: 0.

The chain carries TRBV10-2 and TRBJ1-3, with D possibly TRBD1 on 6 matching bases. This CDR3 comprises 17 residues. Germline CDR1 is WSHSY and CDR2 is SAAADI. Trimming took 8 bases from V and 0 from J, leaving 20 bases between them. The CDR3 region is CASVSAGHPDSGNTIYF. Written as DNA, the CDR3 is TGCGCCAGCGTATCCGCGGGACACCCGGACTCTGGAAACACCATATATTTT.

CDR3 DNA sequence: TGTGCCAGCAGGCTATCCGGGATAATGAACACTGAAGCTTTCTTT. This encodes CASRLSGIMNTEAFF. The V and J genes are TRBV25-1 and TRBJ1-1; D is undetermined. The CDR3 totals 15 residues. CDR1 is MGHDK and CDR2 is SYGVNS in the germline V gene. Trimming stripped 6 bases from V and 0 bases from J, with 14 bases between.

The chain employs TRBV2 and TRBJ1-1; D remains ambiguous. The V gene lost 4 bases and the J gene lost 5 bases, with 14 bases spanning the gap. The CDR3 is 14 amino acids. The germline CDR1 and CDR2 sequences are SNHLY and FYNNEI. The CDR3 sequence is CASSVGKVSTEAFF. CDR3 DNA sequence: TGTGCCAGCAGTGTAGGGAAAGTCTCTACTGAAGCTTTCTTT.